These 22 T cell receptor beta chains were sequenced from one sample in a study of blood T cell repertoires in COVID-19. Method: immunoSEQ multiplex PCR; TCRdb's copy keeps in-frame clones and lacks some. Among approximately 230,000 clones listed, 87% were seen once. The sample consisted of PBMCs or T cells enriched from blood (not recorded which). Source of these receptors: a woman in her twenties or thirties with acute COVID-19.

The gene calls are TRBV14 and TRBJ2-1; 10 bases match TRBD2. In germline, CDR1 is SGHDN, CDR2 FVKESK. The CDR3 runs to 18 residues. V shed 3 bases, J shed 4 bases, and the junction held 12 bases outside the gene matches. This CDR3 reads CASSHWSAGGPEYNEQFF. As DNA, the CDR3 is TGTGCCAGCAGCCATTGGTCAGCGGGAGGGCCCGAGTACAATGAGCAGTTCTTC.

The chain is built from TRBV29-1 and TRBJ2-3; no reliable D call. The germline CDR1 and CDR2 sequences are SQVTM and ANQGSEA. The V gene lost 4 bases and the J gene lost 4 bases, with 15 bases spanning the gap. The length of the CDR3 is 14 residues. The CDR3 sequence is CSVGELFSPDTQYF. CDR3 DNA: TGCAGCGTTGGCGAGCTTTTTTCCCCAGATACGCAGTATTTT.

V and J are TRBV5-1 and TRBJ1-4, with no clear D. Per the germline V gene, CDR1 is SGHRS and CDR2 is YFSETQ. The CDR3 is 13 amino acids. Trimming removed 3 bases at V and 8 bases at J, with 11 bases between. DNA for the CDR3: TGCGCCAGCAGCTCTGGAGGTGACGAAAAACTGTTTTTT. It codes for CASSSGGDEKLFF.

V and J are TRBV24-1 and TRBJ1-2, with 7 positions matching TRBD1. Trimming took 8 bases from V and 3 from J; bases not matched to a gene: 5. The CDR3 has 13 residues. The V gene's germline CDR1 is KGHDR and CDR2 SFDVKD. CDR3 DNA: TGTGCCACCAAGGGGGCGCCTGACTATGGCTACACCTTC. Amino acid sequence: CATKGAPDYGYTF.

The chain employs TRBV11-2 and TRBJ2-2; 9 positions match TRBD2. Looked up from germline, CDR1 is SGHAT and CDR2 is FQNNGV. V was pared by 2 bases and J by 2 bases, with 6 bases of the junction left unmatched. This CDR3 is 17 amino acids long. CDR3 coding DNA: TGTGCCAGCAGCTTACTAGCGGGGTCCCGAAACACCGGGGAGCTGTTTTTT. It yields the protein CASSLLAGSRNTGELFF. Based on the CDR3 plus reference TRBV11-2 and TRBJ2-2, the full variable domain is EAGVAQSPRYKIIEKRQSVAFWCNPISGHATLYWYQQILGQGPKLLIQFQNNGVVDDSQLPKDRFSAERLKGVDSTLKIQPAKLEDSAVYLCASSLLAGSRNTGELFFGEGSRLTVL.

The chain combines TRBV2 with TRBJ1-6; the D gene is possibly TRBD1 (5 bases). The ends were cut back, 3 bases at V and 0 bases at J, with 9 bases in the middle. The CDR3 spans 16 residues. The germline V gene has CDR1 SNHLY and CDR2 FYNNEI. CDR3 in amino acids: CASSDREGSYNSPLHF. The CDR3 DNA reads as TGTGCCAGCAGTGACAGGGAAGGCTCCTATAATTCACCCCTCCACTTT.

Comment on this clone: The sample carries other DNA sequences with the same CDR3. The rearrangement joins TRBV9 to TRBJ2-2; TRBD2 agrees at 7 bases. The germline V gene encodes CDR1 SGDLS and CDR2 YYNGEE. J gave up 5 bases and V 0 bases, and 1 base lay outside the gene matches. CDR3 length: 14 residues. This CDR3 reads CASSVGGGTGELFF. CDR3 nucleotides: TGTGCCAGCAGCGTAGGGGGAGGGACCGGGGAGCTGTTTTTT.

V gene TRBV7-8 combines with J gene TRBJ1-1, with TRBD1 matching over 7 bases. The CDR3 has 16 residues. V lost 3 bases and J lost 1; bases outside the gene matches: 8. Per germline, CDR1 SGHVS and CDR2 FQNEAQ. The CDR3 sequence: CASSFTEGGANTEAFF. The CDR3, as DNA: TGTGCCAGCAGCTTCACAGAAGGGGGCGCGAACACTGAAGCTTTCTTT.

With respect to this clone: The same CDR3 also results from other DNA sequences found in this sample. The V and J genes are TRBV5-1 and TRBJ1-1; D might be TRBD1 (6 bases). Germline assignment: CDR1 SGHRS and CDR2 YFSETQ. This CDR3 is 14 amino acids long. The germline V and J ends were trimmed by 4 bases and 1 base, with 11 bases remaining between them. The CDR3 DNA is TGCGCCAGCAGCAGGGGACAATCGAACACTGAAGCTTTCTTT. Amino acid sequence: CASSRGQSNTEAFF.

The sample holds one count of this clone. The chain is built from TRBV6-2 or TRBV6-3 and TRBJ1-2; 11 nucleotides line up with TRBD1. This CDR3 is 15 amino acids long. After removal of 5 bases from V and 3 bases from J, the junction contained 5 bases not matched to a gene. Per the germline V gene, CDR1 is MNHEY and CDR2 is SVGEGT. CDR3: CASSGGQGADYGYTF. CDR3 sequence (DNA): TGTGCCAGCAGTGGCGGACAGGGGGCGGACTATGGCTACACCTTC.

The chain employs TRBV28 and TRBJ2-7; tentatively, D is TRBD2 (6 bases). CDR1 and CDR2 from the germline V gene are MDHEN and SYDVKM. The germline V and J ends were trimmed by 10 bases and 3 bases, with 16 bases remaining between them. The CDR3 consists of 13 residues. CDR3 sequence: CATRETPGYEQYF. The CDR3 region has the DNA TGTGCCACCCGGGAGACCCCGGGCTACGAGCAGTACTTC.

The V gene is TRBV24-1, the J gene TRBJ2-1, with a weak D call TRBD2 (5 bases). V lost 1 base to trimming and J lost 0 bases, with 12 bases between them. The CDR3 has 17 residues. The germline gives CDR1 KGHDR, CDR2 SFDVKD. In DNA form, the CDR3 reads TGTGCCACCAGTGATTTTAGAGGGATCAGCTCCTACAATGAGCAGTTCTTC. It codes for CATSDFRGISSYNEQFF.

CDR3 nucleotides: TGTGCCAGCAGCCAAGGGGAGGGGCAGGGCTCTGGAAACACCATATATTTT. Residues: CASSQGEGQGSGNTIYF. The rearrangement joins TRBV3-1 (or the pseudogene TRBV3-2) to TRBJ1-3; possible D gene TRBD1, 5 bases. This CDR3 has 17 residues. The V gene's germline CDR1 is LGHDT and CDR2 YNNKEL (reference sequence). V was trimmed by 1 base and J by 0 bases, leaving 13 bases between them.

V is TRBV7-2 and J is TRBJ2-7, with D possibly TRBD2 on 5 matching bases. The CDR3 spans 18 residues. Per germline, CDR1 SGHTA and CDR2 FQGNSA. V shed 1 base and J shed 5 bases, with 24 bases lying between them. The CDR3 DNA sequence: TGTGCCAGCAGCTTAGTAGGAAGCGGCTTCCCCATGCCCGACGAGCAGTACTTC. Translation gives CASSLVGSGFPMPDEQYF.

The chain employs TRBV2 and TRBJ2-7; a weak D match, TRBD1 (5 bases). The V and J ends lost 6 bases and 5 bases respectively, with 17 bases between them. The CDR3 has 14 amino acids. Germline V gene sequence: CDR1 SNHLY, CDR2 FYNNEI. CDR3 protein: CASRDIQYRHEQYF. Written as DNA, the CDR3 is TGTGCCAGCAGAGACATCCAATACAGGCACGAGCAGTACTTC.

The chain recombines TRBV19 with TRBJ1-1; D is unresolved. The CDR3 contains 14 residues. The germline gives CDR1 LNHDA, CDR2 SQIVND (reference sequence). Trimming left V 6 bases short and J 4 bases short, with 15 bases between. For the CDR3, the DNA is TGTGCCAGTAGCCCAGGACTGTTCCCCACTGAAGCTTTCTTT. Its protein is CASSPGLFPTEAFF.

This clone appeared a single time. The genes are TRBV6-5 and TRBJ2-2; 8 bases line up with TRBD2. Germline trimming cut 0 bases from V and 5 bases from J; bases unmatched to any gene: 2. The CDR3 is made up of 15 amino acids. Germline V gene lookup returns CDR1 MNHEY and CDR2 SVGAGI. CDR3 region: CASSYSTSVTGELFF. The CDR3 DNA is TGTGCCAGCAGTTACTCGACTAGCGTTACCGGGGAGCTGTTTTTT.

The rearrangement joins TRBV2 to TRBJ1-3; a possible D gene is TRBD1 (6 bases). The CDR3 contains 15 residues. The V and J ends lost 0 bases and 0 bases respectively, with 6 bases between them. Germline V lookup: CDR1 SNHLY, CDR2 FYNNEI. This CDR3 reads CASSEATGSGNTIYF. CDR3 in DNA: TGTGCCAGCAGTGAAGCGACAGGCTCTGGAAACACCATATATTTT.

This chain joins TRBV19 and TRBJ1-1; TRBD1 might be the D (5 bases). The ends were cut back, 3 bases at V and 0 bases at J, with 14 bases in the middle. The CDR3 extends over 16 amino acids. From germline, CDR1 is LNHDA and CDR2 SQIVND (reference sequence). The CDR3 sequence: CASSILGAPMNTEAFF. DNA for the CDR3: TGTGCCAGTAGTATCTTAGGGGCCCCTATGAACACTGAAGCTTTCTTT. Drawing the rest from reference TRBV19 and TRBJ1-1, the complete variable domain is DGGITQSPKYLFRKEGQNVTLSCEQNLNHDAMYWYRQDPGQGLRLIYYSQIVNDFQKGDIAEGYSVSREKKESFPLTVTSAQKNPTAFYLCASSILGAPMNTEAFFGQGTRLTVV.

The chain carries TRBV28 and TRBJ2-7; 7 bases match TRBD2. CDR1 and CDR2 (germline): MDHEN, SYDVKM. The junction had 9 bases not matched to a gene; V was cut back by 6 bases and J by 4 bases. The length of the CDR3 is 14 residues. The CDR3 coding sequence is TGTGCCAGCAGCCGGGGGAGGGCCGGGTACGAGCAGTACTTC. Translating it yields CASSRGRAGYEQYF.

The genes are TRBV5-1 and TRBJ2-7, with 7 bases aligning to TRBD2. The CDR3 has 14 residues. Losses at the gene ends were 2 bases for V and 3 bases for J; bases not matched to a gene: 5. The germline V gene has CDR1 SGHRS and CDR2 YFSETQ. The CDR3 nucleotides read TGCGCCAGCAGCTTAAGCGGGATCCTCTACGAGCAGTACTTC. Its protein product is CASSLSGILYEQYF.

This CDR3 is CASSFTGEETQYF. The DNA for the CDR3 is TGCGCCAGCAGCTTCACAGGGGAAGAGACCCAGTACTTC. J is TRBJ2-5 and V is TRBV5-1; 7 nucleotides agree with TRBD1. V trimming: 2 bases; J trimming: 3 bases; junction bases outside the gene matches: 1. The germline gives CDR1 SGHRS, CDR2 YFSETQ. This CDR3 has 13 residues.